This T cell receptor beta chain was captured in a study of cytomegalovirus exposure and HLA in healthy donors. Overall study: A data release that came early held roughly 85 million unique TCRs from HLA-typed donors. Whole-study results and caveats: The records held CMV serostatus as the only immune exposure information. For cytomegalovirus status, the classifier reportedly gave diagnoses with high specificity and sensitivity. More clonal expansion characterized HLA-associated TCR beta chains than equally common others in a later analysis.

Germline V gives CDR1 MDHEN, CDR2 SYDVKM. CDR3 length: 17 amino acids. J lost 1 base, V lost 2 bases, and 4 bases had no gene match. This clone was seen once. Antigen specificity is unknown. In the PCR, 60 Vbeta and 13 Jbeta primers were used. TCRdb's copy holds only in-frame clones and misses some; the assay was immunoSEQ multiplex PCR. This sample has about 90,000 clones, with roughly 71% found just once. This TCR derives from a woman aged 18-29 years in good health and CMV-seropositive. This chain links TRBV28 with TRBJ2-1, with 11 bases fitting TRBD2. The sequencing sample was made of PBMCs. The CDR3 coding sequence is TGTGCCAGCAGTTTACTAGCGGGGGGAGGGTCCTACAATGAGCAGTTCTTC. Encoded protein: CASSLLAGGGSYNEQFF.